This entry describes one TCR beta chain. Its antigen is unidentified. Sequence at one end of the junction differs from germline and may be a read error. Per the authors' pipeline: For papillary thyroid cancer, a distant-metastasis classifier was constructed from CDR3 differences observed across clinicopathological groups. TCRdb ran MiXCR on the PCR reads. The V and J calls were determined by TCRdb, not by the authors. The sample consists of roughly 90,000 clones, around 14% of them appearing once. This record belongs to a study of metastatic and nonmetastatic thyroid tumors. Study overall: Repertoires from blood and tumor or nodule tissue of malignant and benign thyroid patients were compared. General study points: Malignant thyroid tumors reportedly had TCR beta diversity that was significantly higher than in benign nodules, in blood and tumor.

Before thyroid surgery, none of the patients had received any treatment. This CDR3 region has 15 residues. Germline V lookup: CDR1 SGHTA, CDR2 FQGNSA. This chain joins TRBV7-2 and TRBJ2-7; D gene unclear. This receptor was obtained from a female donor with papillary thyroid cancer or a benign thyroid nodule (not recorded which). Some clones in this sample may be carry-over from other donors' samples. The sequencing sample was made of blood. The CDR3 nucleotides are TGTGCCAGCAGCTTAGGGAGTCATGGCGGCTACGGGCAGTACTTC. Its protein is CASSLGSHGGYGQYF.